The 21 T cell receptor beta chains given below trace back to one sample, sequenced in a study of blood T cell repertoires in COVID-19. Assay used: immunoSEQ multiplex PCR; TCRdb lists only in-frame clones, some missing. The table lists over 200,000 clones, around 89% of them singletons, with roughly 8.3% in the top ten. The specimen sequenced was PBMCs or T cells enriched from blood (not recorded which). Receptors were obtained from a man aged 40-55 years who had recovered from COVID-19.

The chain links TRBV6-1 to TRBJ1-6; a possible D gene is TRBD1 (5 bases). V was pared by 3 bases and J by 5 bases, with 14 bases between. Germline CDR1 is MNHNS and CDR2 is SASEGT. This CDR3 is built from 16 residues. The CDR3 DNA is TGTGCCAGCAGTGACATGGGCAGGGTTGATAATTCACCCCTCCACTTT. It specifies CASSDMGRVDNSPLHF.

V gene TRBV5-5 combines with J gene TRBJ1-2, with a weak D call TRBD1 (5 bases). V was pared by 5 bases and J by 3 bases, with 11 bases between. The V gene's germline CDR1 is SGHKS and CDR2 YYEKEE (reference sequence). The CDR3 contains 13 residues. The CDR3 DNA is TGTGCCAGCAGAACTGACAGCCACTATGGCTACACCTTC. Encoded protein: CASRTDSHYGYTF.

Here the CDR3 DNA reads TGTGCCATCAGTGAGTCGGGCAGAGGGACTGAAGCTTTCTTT. The encoded protein is CAISESGRGTEAFF. The chain has TRBV10-3 and TRBJ1-1, with no clear D. Germline V gives CDR1 ENHRY, CDR2 SYGVKD. Trimming cost V 0 bases and J 5 bases, with 10 bases left between them. The CDR3 runs to 14 residues.

The chain uses TRBV7-9 and TRBJ1-3; tentative D call: TRBD1 (5 bases). The CDR3 runs 16 residues. The V and J ends lost 4 bases and 3 bases respectively, with 16 bases between them. Germline-derived CDR1 and CDR2 are SEHNR and FQNEAQ (reference sequence). In nucleotides, the CDR3 is TGTGCCAGCAGCTCCGAGGTGGCAGGGTTTGGAAACACCATATATTTT. Protein product: CASSSEVAGFGNTIYF. Supplemented by reference TRBV7-9 and TRBJ1-3, the full variable domain reads DTGVSQNPRHKITKRGQNVTFRCDPISEHNRLYWYRQTLGQGPEFLTYFQNEAQLEKSRLLSDRFSAERPKGSFSTLEIQRTEQGDSAMYLCASSSEVAGFGNTIYFGEGSWLTVV.

J is TRBJ1-1 and V is TRBV30; the match to TRBD1 covers 10 bases. Trimming took 3 bases from V and 0 from J; bases not matched to a gene: 7. Germline-derived CDR1 and CDR2 are GTSNPN and SVGIG (reference sequence). CDR3 length: 16 residues. The CDR3 reads CAWSPGQGNMNTEAFF. In DNA, the CDR3 is TGTGCCTGGAGCCCGGGACAGGGGAACATGAACACTGAAGCTTTCTTT.

This chain joins TRBV28 and TRBJ2-7, with 7 bases matching TRBD1. There are 15 residues in the CDR3. Trimming removed 3 bases from V and 3 bases from J; junction bases left unmatched: 8. Germline V gives CDR1 MDHEN, CDR2 SYDVKM. The CDR3 sequence: CASSFGRTGSYEQYF. CDR3 bases: TGTGCCAGCAGTTTTGGCCGGACAGGAAGCTACGAGCAGTACTTC.

CDR3 bases: TGTGCCAGCAGACGAGTGAACACTGAAGCTTTCTTT. It codes for CASRRVNTEAFF. The chain has TRBV11-2 and TRBJ1-1; D remains unclear. The germline V and J ends were trimmed by 6 bases and 0 bases, with 5 bases remaining between them. CDR1 is SGHAT, CDR2 FQNNGV, per germline. The CDR3 has 12 residues.

The V gene is TRBV5-1, the J gene TRBJ1-1, with D uncertain. V was trimmed by 0 bases and J by 4 bases, leaving 7 bases between them. The CDR3 consists of 13 residues. Germline V gene lookup returns CDR1 SGHRS and CDR2 YFSETQ. The CDR3 DNA is TGCGCCAGCAGCTTGGGCGTCGGCACTGAAGCTTTCTTT. It specifies CASSLGVGTEAFF.

The genes are TRBV3-1 (or the pseudogene TRBV3-2) and TRBJ2-7, with D possibly being TRBD2 (6 bases). Trimming cost V 0 bases and J 9 bases, with 24 bases left between them. The germline gives CDR1 LGHDT, CDR2 YNNKEL (reference sequence). The CDR3 is made up of 17 amino acids. The CDR3 is CASSQDVRGARLLGQYF. The CDR3 DNA sequence: TGTGCCAGCAGCCAAGATGTGCGCGGGGCGAGACTACTTGGGCAGTACTTC.

The rearrangement joins TRBV10-3 to TRBJ2-1; TRBD2 aligns across 7 bases. The CDR3 sequence is 14 residues long. Germline V gene sequence: CDR1 ENHRY, CDR2 SYGVKD. With 2 bases clipped from V and 4 bases from J, the junction kept 2 bases outside the gene matches. CDR3 sequence: CAISEAGVYNEQFF. DNA of the CDR3: TGTGCCATCAGTGAGGCGGGGGTGTACAATGAGCAGTTCTTC.

The genes are TRBV27 and TRBJ2-1, with 8 bases fitting TRBD2. Germline V gene lookup returns CDR1 MNHEY and CDR2 SMNVEV (reference sequence). The CDR3 covers 16 residues. V shed 2 bases and J 9 bases; nucleotides not matched to a gene: 12. CDR3 sequence (DNA): TGTGCCAGCAGTTTAACTCAGCTAGCGGGCTTGGGTGAGCAGTTCTTC. Protein: CASSLTQLAGLGEQFF.

The chain couples TRBV5-4 to TRBJ2-5; 9 nucleotides agree with TRBD2. This CDR3 region has 16 residues. The J segment lost 4 bases and the V segment lost 0 bases, leaving 7 bases of the junction unmatched. Looked up from germline, CDR1 is SGHNT and CDR2 is YYREEE (reference sequence). The CDR3 reads CASSLGGGAGPETQYF. CDR3 in DNA: TGTGCCAGCAGCTTGGGCGGGGGGGCCGGTCCAGAGACCCAGTACTTC.

The chain uses TRBV7-9 and TRBJ1-1; no definite D call. Germline V lookup: CDR1 SEHNR, CDR2 FQNEAQ (reference sequence). Trimming cost V 7 bases and J 0 bases, with 21 bases left between them. CDR3 length: 17 residues. CDR3 coding DNA: TGTGCCAGCACCTTGTCAAGTTCTCGAGGAATGAACACTGAAGCTTTCTTT. Its protein product is CASTLSSSRGMNTEAFF.

This clone was counted between two and nine times. This chain connects TRBV28 to TRBJ1-5; D uncertain. V lost 5 bases, J lost 0 bases, and 17 bases lay in between. CDR1 and CDR2 from the germline V gene are MDHEN and SYDVKM. CDR3 size: 17 residues. The CDR3 sequence: CASSSYPDTLSNQPQHF. DNA of the CDR3: TGTGCCAGCAGTAGCTACCCCGACACCCTTAGCAATCAGCCCCAGCATTTT.

V usage is TRBV28 and J usage is TRBJ2-5; TRBD1 aligns across 9 bases. Germline lookup yields CDR1 MDHEN and CDR2 SYDVKM. The J segment lost 4 bases and the V segment lost 4 bases, leaving 7 bases of the junction unmatched. This CDR3 comprises 15 residues. The CDR3 is CASSSNRGLRETQYF. In DNA form, the CDR3 reads TGTGCCAGCAGTTCTAACAGGGGGCTCCGAGAGACCCAGTACTTC.

In DNA, the CDR3 is TGCGCCAGCAGCCTGGCAGGGCGGTCACCCCTCCACTTT. Amino acid sequence: CASSLAGRSPLHF. The V gene is TRBV5-1, the J gene TRBJ1-6; the D gene is possibly TRBD1 (5 bases). CDR3 length: 13 amino acids. The germline V and J ends were trimmed by 4 bases and 10 bases, with 12 bases remaining between them. Germline V lookup: CDR1 SGHRS, CDR2 YFSETQ.

This chain uses TRBV25-1 with TRBJ2-1; unclear D gene. CDR1 and CDR2 from the germline V gene are MGHDK and SYGVNS. The CDR3 consists of 14 residues. Between the trimmed V and J ends, which lost 0 bases and 4 bases, there was a span of 7 bases. In DNA, the CDR3 is TGTGCCAGCAGTGAATATCGAGGATACAATGAGCAGTTCTTC. This translates into CASSEYRGYNEQFF. The entire variable domain, with the rest obtained from reference TRBV25-1 and TRBJ2-1, is as follows: EADIYQTPRYLVIGTGKKITLECSQTMGHDKMYWYQQDPGMELHLIHYSYGVNSTEKGDLSSESTVSRIRTEHFPLTLESARPSHTSQYLCASSEYRGYNEQFFGPGTRLTVL.

This sequence joins TRBV4-1 and TRBJ2-1, with 13 bases identical to TRBD2. CDR3 length: 16 amino acids. Germline lookup yields CDR1 MGHRA and CDR2 YSYEKL. Trimming at V came to 0 bases and at J to 6 bases, leaving 2 bases not matched to a gene. This CDR3 is CASSQELAGGTNEQFF. Here the CDR3 DNA reads TGCGCCAGCAGCCAAGAACTAGCGGGGGGGACCAATGAGCAGTTCTTC.

V and J are TRBV30 and TRBJ2-5; tentatively, D is TRBD2 (5 bases). Germline values: CDR1 GTSNPN, CDR2 SVGIG (reference sequence). Between the trimmed V and J ends, which lost 3 bases and 4 bases, there was a span of 18 bases. The CDR3 has 15 amino acids. The CDR3 here is CAWRVSWTAGETQYF. Written as DNA, the CDR3 is TGTGCCTGGAGAGTTAGCTGGACGGCGGGAGAGACCCAGTACTTC.

J is TRBJ2-5 and V is TRBV5-1; no definite D call. This CDR3 is built from 14 residues. Deletions cut 0 bases from V and 2 bases from J, with 8 bases between. Germline loops: CDR1 SGHRS, CDR2 YFSETQ. CDR3 sequence: CASSLGPGQETQYF. In DNA form, the CDR3 reads TGCGCCAGCAGCTTGGGGCCAGGTCAAGAGACCCAGTACTTC.

This clone was observed once. The chain uses TRBV6-6 and TRBJ2-1; TRBD1 aligns across 7 bases. The CDR3 loop spans 16 amino acids. Germline values: CDR1 MNHNY, CDR2 SVGAGI (reference sequence). Trimming took 8 bases from V and 3 from J; bases not matched to a gene: 13. CDR3 DNA: TGTGCCAGCCAATCGGGTGAGGGGGCCAACTACAATGAGCAGTTCTTC. Protein product: CASQSGEGANYNEQFF.